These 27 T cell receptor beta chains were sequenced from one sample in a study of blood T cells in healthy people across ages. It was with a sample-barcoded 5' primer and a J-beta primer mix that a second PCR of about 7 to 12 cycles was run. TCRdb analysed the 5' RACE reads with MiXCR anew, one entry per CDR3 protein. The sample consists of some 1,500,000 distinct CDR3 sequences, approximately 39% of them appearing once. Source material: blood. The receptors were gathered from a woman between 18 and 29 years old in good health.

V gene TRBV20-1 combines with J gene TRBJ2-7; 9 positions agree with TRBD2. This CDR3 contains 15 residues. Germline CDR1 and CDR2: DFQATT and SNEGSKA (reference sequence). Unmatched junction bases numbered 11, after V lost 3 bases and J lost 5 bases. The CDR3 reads CSARDLAGASHEQYF. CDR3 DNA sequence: TGCAGTGCTAGGGACTTAGCGGGAGCTAGCCACGAGCAGTACTTC.

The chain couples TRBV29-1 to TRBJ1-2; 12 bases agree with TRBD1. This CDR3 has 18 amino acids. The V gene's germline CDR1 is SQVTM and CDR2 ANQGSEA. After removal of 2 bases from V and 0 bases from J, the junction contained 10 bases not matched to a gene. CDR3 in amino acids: CSVESTGDRGHPNYGYTF. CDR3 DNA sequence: TGCAGCGTTGAATCCACGGGGGACAGGGGGCACCCTAACTATGGCTACACCTTC.

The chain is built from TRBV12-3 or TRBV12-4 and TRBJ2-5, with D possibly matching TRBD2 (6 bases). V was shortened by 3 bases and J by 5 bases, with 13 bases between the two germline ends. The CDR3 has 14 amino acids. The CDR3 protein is CASSFRGAGETQYF. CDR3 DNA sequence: TGTGCCAGCAGTTTCCGCGGGGCGGGTGAGACCCAGTACTTC.

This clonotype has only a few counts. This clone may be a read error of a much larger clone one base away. The CDR3 here is CPTSPRTPNYGYTF. CDR3 bases: TGTCCCACCAGTCCCCGGACACCTAACTATGGCTACACCTTC. V is TRBV24-1 and J is TRBJ1-2; possibly TRBD1 for D (5 bases). Germline V gives CDR1 KGHDR, CDR2 SFDVKD. This CDR3 region has 14 residues.

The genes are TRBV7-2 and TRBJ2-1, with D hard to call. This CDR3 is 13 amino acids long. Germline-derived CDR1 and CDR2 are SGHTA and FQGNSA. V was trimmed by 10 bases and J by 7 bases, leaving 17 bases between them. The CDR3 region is CATSPWSGNEQFF. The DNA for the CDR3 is TGTGCCACGAGCCCTTGGTCGGGTAATGAGCAGTTCTTC.

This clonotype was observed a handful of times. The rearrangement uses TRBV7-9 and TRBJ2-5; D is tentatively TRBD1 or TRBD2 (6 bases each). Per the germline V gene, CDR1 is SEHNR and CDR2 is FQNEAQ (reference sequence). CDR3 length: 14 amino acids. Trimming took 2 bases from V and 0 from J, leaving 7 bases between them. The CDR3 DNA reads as TGTGCCAGCAGCTTACGGGGGCACCAAGAGACCCAGTACTTC. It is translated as CASSLRGHQETQYF.

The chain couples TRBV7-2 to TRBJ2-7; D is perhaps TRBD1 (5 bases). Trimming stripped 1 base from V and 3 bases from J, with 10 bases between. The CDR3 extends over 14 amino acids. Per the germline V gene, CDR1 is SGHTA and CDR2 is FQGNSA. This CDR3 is CASSLDRRYYEQYF. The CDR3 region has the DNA TGTGCCAGCAGCTTAGACAGGAGATACTACGAGCAGTACTTC.

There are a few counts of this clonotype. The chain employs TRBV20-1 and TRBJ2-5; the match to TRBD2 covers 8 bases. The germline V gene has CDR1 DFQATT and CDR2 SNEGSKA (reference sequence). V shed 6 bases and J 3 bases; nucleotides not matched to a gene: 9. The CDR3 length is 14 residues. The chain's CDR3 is CSATRGSGKETQYF. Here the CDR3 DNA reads TGCAGTGCAACCCGGGGTAGCGGGAAAGAGACCCAGTACTTC.

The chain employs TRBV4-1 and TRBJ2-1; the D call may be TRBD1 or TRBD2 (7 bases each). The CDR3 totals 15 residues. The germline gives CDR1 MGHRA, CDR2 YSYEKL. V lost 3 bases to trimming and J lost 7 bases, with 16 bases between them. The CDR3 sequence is CASSHTDREGNEQFF. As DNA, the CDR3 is TGCGCCAGCAGCCACACTGACAGGGAGGGGAATGAGCAGTTCTTC.

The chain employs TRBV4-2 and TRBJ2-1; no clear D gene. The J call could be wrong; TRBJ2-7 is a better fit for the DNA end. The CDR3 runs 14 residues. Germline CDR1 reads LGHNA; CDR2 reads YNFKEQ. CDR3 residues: CASSQDVSYNEQYF. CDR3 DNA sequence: TGTGCCAGCAGCCAAGATGTCTCTTACAATGAGCAGTACTTC.

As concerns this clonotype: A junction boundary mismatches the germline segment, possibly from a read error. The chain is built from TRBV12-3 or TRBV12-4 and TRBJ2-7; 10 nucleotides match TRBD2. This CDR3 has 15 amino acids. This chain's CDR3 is CACSPLSGGVYEQYF. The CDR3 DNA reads TGTGCCTGCAGCCCCTTAAGCGGGGGGGTATACGAGCAGTACTTC.

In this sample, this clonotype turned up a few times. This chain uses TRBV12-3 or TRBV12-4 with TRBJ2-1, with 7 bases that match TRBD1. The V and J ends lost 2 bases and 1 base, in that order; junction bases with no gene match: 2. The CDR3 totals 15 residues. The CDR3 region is CASSLKQGSYNEQFF. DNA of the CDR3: TGTGCCAGCAGTTTAAAACAGGGGTCCTACAATGAGCAGTTCTTC.

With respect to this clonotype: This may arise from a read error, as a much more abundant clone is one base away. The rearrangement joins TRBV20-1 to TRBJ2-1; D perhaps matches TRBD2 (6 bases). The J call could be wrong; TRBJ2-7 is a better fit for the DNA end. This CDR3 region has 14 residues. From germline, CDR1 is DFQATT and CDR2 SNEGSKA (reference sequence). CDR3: CSARDWEAYNEQYF. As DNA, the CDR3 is TGCAGTGCTAGAGATTGGGAGGCCTACAATGAGCAGTACTTC.

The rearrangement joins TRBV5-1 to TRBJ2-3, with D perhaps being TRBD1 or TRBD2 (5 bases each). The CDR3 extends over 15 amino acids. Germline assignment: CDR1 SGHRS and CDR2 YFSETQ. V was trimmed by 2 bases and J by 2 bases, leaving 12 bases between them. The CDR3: CASSFMRGTTDTQYF. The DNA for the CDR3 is TGCGCCAGCAGCTTCATGAGGGGAACCACAGATACGCAGTATTTT.

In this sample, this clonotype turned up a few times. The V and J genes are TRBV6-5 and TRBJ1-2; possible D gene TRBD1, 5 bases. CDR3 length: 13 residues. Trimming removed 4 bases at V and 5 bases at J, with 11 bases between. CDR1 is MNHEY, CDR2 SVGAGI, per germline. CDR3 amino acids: CASSSPDRYGYTF. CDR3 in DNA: TGTGCCAGCAGTTCCCCCGACAGATATGGCTACACCTTC.

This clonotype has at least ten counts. The CDR3 protein is CASSLEVESSYEQYF. The CDR3 DNA follows: TGTGCCAGCAGCTTAGAGGTCGAGAGCTCCTACGAGCAGTACTTC. The chain joins TRBV7-6 to TRBJ2-7; D unclear. The CDR3 length is 15 residues. In germline, CDR1 is SGHVS, CDR2 FNYEAQ. V was cut by 1 base and J by 0 bases, with 10 bases left in between. Filled out from reference TRBV7-6 and TRBJ2-7, the complete variable domain reads GAGVSQSPRYKVTKRGQDVALRCDPISGHVSLYWYRQALGQGPEFLTYFNYEAQQDKSGLPNDRFSAERPEGSISTLTIQRTEQRDSAMYRCASSLEVESSYEQYFGPGTRLTVT.

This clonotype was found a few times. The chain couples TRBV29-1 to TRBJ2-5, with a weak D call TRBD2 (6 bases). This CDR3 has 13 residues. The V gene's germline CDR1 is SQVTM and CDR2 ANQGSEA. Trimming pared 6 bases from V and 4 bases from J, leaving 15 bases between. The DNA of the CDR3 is TGCAGCGTACCCGAGGAGGGTAGAGAGACCCAGTACTTC. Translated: CSVPEEGRETQYF.

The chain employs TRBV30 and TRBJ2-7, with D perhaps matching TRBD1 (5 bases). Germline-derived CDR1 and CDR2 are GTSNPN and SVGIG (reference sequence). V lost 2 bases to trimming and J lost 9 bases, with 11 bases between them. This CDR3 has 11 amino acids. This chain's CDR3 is CAWSPQGGQYF. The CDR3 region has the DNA TGTGCCTGGAGTCCCCAGGGTGGGCAGTACTTC. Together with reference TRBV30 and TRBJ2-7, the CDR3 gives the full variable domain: SQTIHQWPATLVQPVGSPLSLECTVEGTSNPNLYWYRQAAGRGLQLLFYSVGIGQISSEVPQNLSASRPQDRQFILSSKKLLLSDSGFYLCAWSPQGGQYFGPGTRLTVT.

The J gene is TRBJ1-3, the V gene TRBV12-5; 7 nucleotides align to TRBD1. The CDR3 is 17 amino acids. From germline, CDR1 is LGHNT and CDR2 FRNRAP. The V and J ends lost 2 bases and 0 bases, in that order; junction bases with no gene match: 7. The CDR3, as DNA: TGTGCTAGTGGTTTGAGACAGGGCCTTTACTCTGGAAACACCATATATTTT. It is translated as CASGLRQGLYSGNTIYF.

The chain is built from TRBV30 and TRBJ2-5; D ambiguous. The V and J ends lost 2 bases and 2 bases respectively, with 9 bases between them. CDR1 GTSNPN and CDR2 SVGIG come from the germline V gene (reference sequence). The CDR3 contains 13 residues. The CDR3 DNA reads TGTGCCTGGAGTTGGGCAGCTCAAGAGACCCAGTACTTC. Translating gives CAWSWAAQETQYF.

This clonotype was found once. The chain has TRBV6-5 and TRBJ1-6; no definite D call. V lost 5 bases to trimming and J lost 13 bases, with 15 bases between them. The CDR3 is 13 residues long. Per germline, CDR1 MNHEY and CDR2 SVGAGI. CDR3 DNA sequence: TGTGCCAGCAGTAATTCGGTTTCTTGGCCCCTCCACTTT. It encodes CASSNSVSWPLHF.

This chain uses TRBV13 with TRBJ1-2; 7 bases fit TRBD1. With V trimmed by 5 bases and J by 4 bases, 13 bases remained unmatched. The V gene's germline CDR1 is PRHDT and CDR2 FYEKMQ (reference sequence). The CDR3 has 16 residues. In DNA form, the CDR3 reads TGTGCCAGCAGCCCAACCGTCAGGGGGGGTACCTATGGCTACACCTTC. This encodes CASSPTVRGGTYGYTF.

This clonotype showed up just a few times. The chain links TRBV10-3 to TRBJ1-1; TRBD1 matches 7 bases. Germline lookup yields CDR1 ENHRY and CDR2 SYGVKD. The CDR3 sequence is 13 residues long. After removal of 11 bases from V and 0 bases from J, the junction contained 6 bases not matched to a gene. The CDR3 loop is CAALGQLNTEAFF. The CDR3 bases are TGTGCCGCCTTGGGACAGCTGAACACTGAAGCTTTCTTT.

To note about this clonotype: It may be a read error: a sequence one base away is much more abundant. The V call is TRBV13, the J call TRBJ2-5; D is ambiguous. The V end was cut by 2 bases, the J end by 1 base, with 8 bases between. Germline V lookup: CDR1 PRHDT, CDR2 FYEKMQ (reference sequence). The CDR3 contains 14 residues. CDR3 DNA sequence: TGTGCCAGCAGCTTATTTGCGGTCCAAGAGACCCAGTACTTC. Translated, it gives CASSLFAVQETQYF. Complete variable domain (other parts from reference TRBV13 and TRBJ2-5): AAGVIQSPRHLIKEKRETATLKCYPIPRHDTVYWYQQGPGQDPQFLISFYEKMQSDKGSIPDRFSAQQFSDYHSELNMSSLELGDSALYFCASSLFAVQETQYFGPGTRLLVL.

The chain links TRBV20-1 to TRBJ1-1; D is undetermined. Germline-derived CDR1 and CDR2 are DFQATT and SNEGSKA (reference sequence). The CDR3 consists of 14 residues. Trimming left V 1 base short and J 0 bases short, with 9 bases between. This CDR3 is CSARVPGMNTEAFF. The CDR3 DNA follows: TGCAGTGCTAGAGTCCCCGGTATGAACACTGAAGCTTTCTTT.

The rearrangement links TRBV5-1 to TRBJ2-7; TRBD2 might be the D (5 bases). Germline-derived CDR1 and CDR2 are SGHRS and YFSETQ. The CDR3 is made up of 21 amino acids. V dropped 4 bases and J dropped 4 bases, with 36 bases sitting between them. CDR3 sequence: CASSPMDGYKAESQYRYEQYF. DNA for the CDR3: TGCGCCAGCAGCCCGATGGACGGCTACAAAGCGGAGTCCCAATATAGGTACGAGCAGTACTTC.

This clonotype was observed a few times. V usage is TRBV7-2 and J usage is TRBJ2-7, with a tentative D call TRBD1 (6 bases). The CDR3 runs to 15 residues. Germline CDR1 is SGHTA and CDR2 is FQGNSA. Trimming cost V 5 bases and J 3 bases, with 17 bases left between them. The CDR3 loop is CASSAPDRSIYEQYF. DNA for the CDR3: TGTGCCAGCAGCGCCCCAGACAGGAGTATCTACGAGCAGTACTTC.